The clone carrying this TCR beta chain turned up a few times. V gave up 1 base and J gave up 4 bases, with 7 bases separating them. Germline V lookup: CDR1 GTSNPN, CDR2 SVGIG (reference sequence). The CDR3 contains 13 residues. The data stem from a study of CD8+ T cells in alopecia areata. Study-level information: The protocol delivered tofacitinib for 6 to 18 months, then withdrew it for 6 months.

cDNA reverse transcribed from extracted RNA served as the sequencing template. Sequencing was performed with immunoSEQ multiplex PCR; in TCRdb, only in-frame clones are kept and a portion is missing. The table includes some 200,000 clones, over 50% detected once. Sorted populations comprised CD4+ and CD8+ T cells obtained from PBMCs. The source is a human donor with alopecia areata. J is TRBJ2-2 and V is TRBV30; no clear D gene. This specimen was CD4+ T cells sorted from blood, taken at week 0. The CDR3 spells CAWSGLATGELFF. The CDR3 DNA follows: TGTGCCTGGAGTGGGCTTGCCACCGGGGAGCTGTTTTTT.